This T cell receptor (beta chain) was captured by sequencing in a study of PD-L1 blockade in urothelial cancer. Background on the study: It was in 2014 that patients started atezolizumab at 1,200 mg intravenously every 3 weeks. Blood analysis was done at 3 weeks (second dose) and 6 weeks after treatment began. Typically, measured as a median, blood samples had 141,255 T cells.

In each PCR, synthetic TCR analog templates were spiked in. Profiled with immunoSEQ multiplex PCR; TCRdb holds only in-frame clones, not every one. This table holds some 41,000 clones, 88% found once. The CDR3 has 14 residues. In germline, CDR1 is SGHRS, CDR2 YFSETQ. Trimming shortened V by 2 bases and J by 6 bases, and 15 bases separated the two germline ends. The chain links TRBV5-1 to TRBJ2-7, with D possibly matching TRBD1 (5 bases). Specimen: PBMCs, collected around atezolizumab (anti-PD-L1) treatment. The TCR was taken from a woman aged 55-75 years with urothelial cancer. The CDR3 DNA reads as TGCGCCAGCAGCTTAGGTCAGGGTTCTGCCGAGCAGTACTTC. Translated: CASSLGQGSAEQYF. The entire variable domain, with the rest obtained from reference TRBV5-1 and TRBJ2-7, is as follows: KAGVTQTPRYLIKTRGQQVTLSCSPISGHRSVSWYQQTPGQGLQFLFEYFSETQRNKGNFPGRFSGRQFSNSRSEMNVSTLELGDSALYLCASSLGQGSAEQYFGPGTRLTVT.